This T cell receptor beta chain appears in the sequencing data of a study of CD8+ T cells in alopecia areata. Overall study context: Treated individuals took tofacitinib by mouth, 5 to 10 mg twice daily. Whole-study results and caveats: Sequencing of scalp samples also includes resident alphabeta T cells from normal skin. Higher clonality than in normal scalp was seen in lesional scalp, especially alopecia totalis/universalis.

In this sample, this clone turned up a few times. Its target is not known. The CDR3 length is 13 residues. Trimming removed 2 bases from V and 4 bases from J, with 6 bases in between. Germline V lookup: CDR1 MNHNS, CDR2 SASEGT. Once RNA had been extracted, it was reverse transcribed into cDNA to act as the sequencing template. TCRdb's copy holds only in-frame clones and misses some; the assay was immunoSEQ multiplex PCR. The data show some 240,000 clones, roughly 57% seen once. Sequences were derived from CD4+ T cells sorted from blood, sampled at week 0. The chain couples TRBV6-1 to TRBJ2-4; no reliable D call. The source of this sequence is a human donor with alopecia areata. The CDR3 reads CASSESWKNIQYF. CDR3 bases: TGTGCCAGCAGTGAATCTTGGAAAAACATTCAGTACTTC.